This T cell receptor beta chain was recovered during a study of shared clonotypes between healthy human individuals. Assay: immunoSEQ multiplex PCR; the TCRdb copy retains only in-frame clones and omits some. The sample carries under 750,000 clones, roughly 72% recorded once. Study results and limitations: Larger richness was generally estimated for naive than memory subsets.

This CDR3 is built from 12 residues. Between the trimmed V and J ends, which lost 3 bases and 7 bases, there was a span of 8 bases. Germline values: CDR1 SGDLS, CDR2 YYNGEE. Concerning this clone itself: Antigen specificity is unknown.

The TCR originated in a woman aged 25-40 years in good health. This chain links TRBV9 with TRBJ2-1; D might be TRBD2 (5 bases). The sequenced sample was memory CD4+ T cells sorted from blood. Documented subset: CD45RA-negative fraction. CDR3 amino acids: CASSAGLNEQFF. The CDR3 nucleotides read TGTGCCAGCAGCGCCGGACTGAATGAGCAGTTCTTC.